The clone carrying this T cell receptor beta chain appeared once. The data originate from a study of blood T cell repertoires in COVID-19. The wider study: Acute and convalescent COVID-19 samples came from the United States, Italy and Spain. PBMCs, B-cell-depleted T cells, or T cells were the source of the cDNA or gDNA that made up the material.

V lost 1 base to trimming and J lost 1 base, with 7 bases between them. The CDR3 consists of 14 residues. Germline CDR1 is SGHVS and CDR2 is FNYEAQ. In the source study's methods: By means of reference gene primer amplification, nucleated cell counts were estimated. The assay was immunoSEQ multiplex PCR, and TCRdb's table has in-frame clones only and misses some. V, J and clone size are taken as reported in that table, and D and trimming were inferred from the DNA itself. The repertoire consists of just under 65,000 clones, with approximately 82% occurring once and the leading ten covering around 6.6%.

The sequence was collected from a human donor in a cohort sampled during active COVID-19. The V call is TRBV7-6, the J call TRBJ2-5, with unresolved D. Sequencing was performed on peripheral blood. The CDR3 protein is CASSLEASQETQYF. DNA for the CDR3: TGTGCCAGCAGCTTAGAAGCTTCCCAAGAGACCCAGTACTTC.